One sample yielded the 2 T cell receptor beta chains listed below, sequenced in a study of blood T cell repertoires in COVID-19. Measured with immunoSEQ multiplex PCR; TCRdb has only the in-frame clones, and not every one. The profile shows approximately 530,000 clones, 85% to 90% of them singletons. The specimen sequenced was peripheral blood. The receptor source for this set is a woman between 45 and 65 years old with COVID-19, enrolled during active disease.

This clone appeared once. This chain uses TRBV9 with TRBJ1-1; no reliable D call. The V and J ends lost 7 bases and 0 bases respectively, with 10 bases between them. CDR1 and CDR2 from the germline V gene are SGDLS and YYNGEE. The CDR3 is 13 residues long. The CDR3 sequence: CASRRSMNTEAFF. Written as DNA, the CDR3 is TGTGCCAGCCGTAGAAGTATGAACACTGAAGCTTTCTTT.

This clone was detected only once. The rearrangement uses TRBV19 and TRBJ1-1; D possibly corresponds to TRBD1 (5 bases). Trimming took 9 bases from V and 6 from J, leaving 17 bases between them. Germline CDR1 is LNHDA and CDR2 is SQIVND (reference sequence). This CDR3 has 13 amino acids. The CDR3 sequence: CASHLVGGAEAFF. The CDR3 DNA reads TGTGCCAGCCACCTAGTCGGGGGGGCTGAAGCTTTCTTT.